This T cell receptor (beta chain) was observed in a study of human T cells and chemical hapten exposure (dated by TCRdb to about 2021). For the study in its entirety: For sensitization, 2% DPC in acetone was applied to an approximately 2 cm by approximately 2 cm area of upper inner arm skin. Libraries were pooled for sequencing, and variation in per-sample TCR yields was attributed mainly to small differences in library volumes within the pool. This study followed changes in the peripheral blood TCR repertoire in vivo during primary and secondary sensitization of alopecia patients to the hapten diphenylcyclopropenone (DPC). Patients additionally received weekly therapeutic DPC doses to the scalp throughout the roughly 25-week study period. About 29 alopecia patients gave blood for TCR sequencing at one to four time points (pre-sensitization, 2, 6 and 24 weeks). Patch testing was done on the upper back using Finn chambers containing 0.01% DPC, and results were scored after 6 days according to International Contact Dermatitis Research Group standards. The mostly female patient cohort included alopecia areata with under or over 50% scalp involvement, alopecia totalis and alopecia universalis. Blood samples were taken from patients before sensitization (week 0) and at 2, 6 and about 24 weeks after DPC sensitization. General conclusions and limits of the study: Patch test score correlated positively with the number of PT1 expanded TCRs, reaching significance at thresholds 8, 16 and 32 but not at 4. Compared with pre-sensitization or healthy control sets, expanded TCRs formed significantly more large CDR3 similarity clusters, which is consistent with antigen-driven responses. No change with DPC sensitization was found in the number of TCRs above 1 in 1000 frequency, and no evidence of global repertoire structure alterations was found. After repeated subsampling, the strength of the expansion versus patch-test correlation and the threshold at which it became significant changed. Because every patient had alopecia, a presumed autoimmune disease, the patients' immune response might differ from that of healthy individuals.

This clonotype came up a few times. Its antigen remains unidentified. Base qualities are not recorded, but no much larger clone differs from it by a single base. Libraries were built with RACE. The sequencing machine was a NextSeq 500. During library preparation, unique molecular identifiers were attached to individual cDNA molecules so that TCRs could be counted quantitatively and reproducibly. For every blood RNA sample, sequencing covered both the TCR alpha and TCR beta chains. The original methods were these. A median of about 89,000 TCRs per sample was observed, with a range of about 23,224 to 690,600. V, J and CDR3 annotation of the TCR reads was carried out using the Decombinator software suite. Every sample was subsampled to the same number of TCRs (28,000) for the PS versus PT1 abundance plots. TCRs were defined as expanded if absent before sensitization and observed at least eight times at the 2-week time point. Clones were called with MiXCR by TCRdb after fastp trimmed the public reads at Q25, and only in-frame beta chains were retained. Every distinct CDR3 protein forms one entry, paired with its most common genes and DNA. These V and J calls rely on TCRdb rather than the paper's analysis. A total of 180,000 or so distinct CDR3 sequences appear in this sample, around 20% of them only once. The leading ten clones occupy about 7% of the sample.

Counted from cysteine to phenylalanine, this CDR3 has 12 amino acids. Only CDR3 DNA is held: 36 bases, read in frame from base 1. Sequences SNHLY (CDR1) and FYNNEI (CDR2) are obtained from the germline V gene. V is cut by 4 bases and J by 8 bases, and the space between the germline ends is 11 bases. The time point label on this specimen signifies: patch test 1, 2 weeks after DPC sensitization. The meaning of the sample's treatment or condition label: therapeutic diphenylcyclopropenone sensitization with weekly scalp DPC. Blood at each patch-test visit was drawn before the patch test was applied. Patients were eligible if aged 18 to 70, diagnosed with alopecia and judged suitable for DPC therapy, and pregnant patients were excluded. Total RNA was extracted from unfractionated whole blood collected in Tempus Blood RNA tubes.

The clonotype originates from a woman in her fifties or sixties with alopecia areata. Some clones in this sample may be carry-over from other donors' samples. The sequence is built from TRBV2 and TRBJ1-1, with the D gene uncertain. This specimen consisted of whole blood, obtained in connection with sensitization to the hapten diphenylcyclopropenone (DPC). The nucleotide sequence reads as follows: TGTGCCAGCAGTGGTTTTAGGGTAGAAGCTTTCTTT. Its translation reads: CASSGFRVEAFF. With the rest looked up from the reference TRBV2 and TRBJ1-1 genes rather than sequenced, the full variable domain is EPEVTQTPSHQVTQMGQEVILRCVPISNHLYFYWYRQILGQKVEFLVSFYNNEISEKSEIFDDQFSVERPDGSNFTLKIRSTKLEDSAMYFCASSGFRVEAFFGQGTRLTVV.